This T cell receptor (beta chain) was sequenced during a study of T cells in Graves' hyperthyroidism and ophthalmopathy. The source of the PBMCs was over 8.5 ml of fresh peripheral blood. RNA transcripts gave rise to amplified TCR beta CDR3 regions. The TCR CDR3 first-round RT-PCR relied on the HTBI primer set. TCRdb analysed the multiplex PCR reads with MiXCR anew, one entry per CDR3 protein. The sample has under 750,000 distinct CDR3 sequences, roughly 20% seen once; the top ten hold approximately 15%. With 8 bases removed from V and 1 base from J, the gap between germline ends came to 14 bases. This CDR3 comprises 14 residues. The germline gives CDR1 SGDLS, CDR2 YYNGEE.

The clonotype originates from a woman aged 50 to 65 with Graves' hyperthyroidism that later progressed to Graves' ophthalmopathy. The V call is TRBV9, the J call TRBJ2-3; the D gene is possibly TRBD2 (7 bases). Sequencing was done on a sample of blood. CDR3 in amino acids: CASKRGGGTDTQYF. Written as DNA, the CDR3 is TGTGCCAGTAAGAGGGGGGGTGGCACAGATACGCAGTATTTT.